In its sample, the clone carrying this TCR beta chain was seen a few times. What it binds is unknown. TCRdb redid the calling of the 5' RACE reads with MiXCR, one entry per CDR3 protein. There are roughly 130,000 distinct CDR3 sequences in the sample; about a sixth occur only once, and 4% to 6% lies in the top ten. Unmatched junction bases numbered 17, after V lost 5 bases and J lost 4 bases. Germline V gene lookup returns CDR1 SGHTA and CDR2 FQGNSA. The CDR3 loop spans 18 amino acids. The sample is drawn from a study of T-cell memory formation after mild COVID-19. Turning to the study itself: Clusters of TCRs were largely donor specific. Study-level points and caveats: Among clones contracting day 15 to 85, CD4/CD8 was balanced, whereas later expanders leaned CD4+.

The sample taken for sequencing was PBMCs or a T cell subset sorted from them (not recorded which). This TCR was sampled from a man aged 18-30 years who had mild COVID-19 (a few samples of this study predate the infection). Cell type and time point are not known. V is TRBV7-2 and J is TRBJ2-1; 7 bases line up with TRBD2. The CDR3, as DNA: TGTGCCAGCAGCCCCCGGCGAGGGGAGCGGGGAATATACAATGAGCAGTTCTTC. Its protein is CASSPRRGERGIYNEQFF.